This paragraph reports one TCR beta chain. What it binds is not known. TCRdb's table, derived via immunoSEQ multiplex PCR, lists solely in-frame clones and lacks some. The table has approximately 130,000 clones, about 89% seen once. The data belong to a study of T cell responses to AZD1222 COVID-19 vaccine. Study-level findings and limits: The repertoires were collected only after the peak T cell response. Across the whole spike, CD4 TCRs peaked at regions 160-218 and 743-854. The reported proportion of spike-specific TCRs targeting unmutated variant regions was nearly half. White British ancestry dominated among donors, who included more females, and clonal diversity was possibly underestimated.

This clonotype was sampled from an adult in good health. Material: peripheral blood, obtained on day 0 of AZD1222 vaccination.

CDR3 nucleotide sequence: TGTGCCAGCCTCGAGGGTTGGGGCGGGGAGCTGTTTTTT. Protein product: CASLEGWGGELFF. The chain is built from TRBV7-2 and TRBJ2-2, with D perhaps TRBD2 (5 bases). The CDR3 runs to 13 residues. Germline CDR1 is SGHTA and CDR2 is FQGNSA. Trimming cost V 8 bases and J 7 bases, with 14 bases left between them.